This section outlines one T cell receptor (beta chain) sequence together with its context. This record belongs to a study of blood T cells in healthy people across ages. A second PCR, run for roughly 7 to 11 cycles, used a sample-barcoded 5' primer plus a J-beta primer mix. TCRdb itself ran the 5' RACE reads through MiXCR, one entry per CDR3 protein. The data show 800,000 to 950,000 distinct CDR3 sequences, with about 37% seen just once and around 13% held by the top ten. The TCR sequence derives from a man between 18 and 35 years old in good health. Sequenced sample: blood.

The CDR3 reads CASSPWTSGSGSYNEQFF. CDR3 bases: TGCGCCAGCAGCCCCTGGACTAGCGGGAGTGGGTCCTACAATGAGCAGTTCTTC. The chain has TRBV5-1 and TRBJ2-1; 13 positions agree with TRBD2. The CDR3 consists of 18 residues. CDR1 and CDR2 from the germline V gene are SGHRS and YFSETQ. Germline trimming cut 4 bases from V and 1 base from J; bases unmatched to any gene: 8.